The 27 T cell receptor beta chains below come from one sample, sequenced in a study of CD8+ T cells in alopecia areata. Following extraction, RNA underwent reverse transcription to cDNA, which served as the sequencing template. TCRdb keeps only in-frame clones here, not all; method: immunoSEQ multiplex PCR. The sample has some 170,000 clones; roughly 50% are singletons. The treatment denotes: oral pan-JAK inhibitor, 5-10 mg twice daily. The starting material was CD4+ T cells sorted from blood, obtained between weeks 55 and 70, from a patient treated with tofacitinib. The origin of the receptors is a human donor with alopecia areata.

The V and J genes are TRBV7-2 and TRBJ2-7; the match to TRBD2 covers 10 bases. This CDR3 has 16 amino acids. CDR1 is SGHTA, CDR2 FQGNSA, per germline. J gave up 2 bases and V 4 bases, and 8 bases lay outside the gene matches. DNA of the CDR3: TGTGCCAGCAGCTCAACCGGGACTAGCGATACCTACGAGCAGTACTTC. Its translation: CASSSTGTSDTYEQYF.

The sample holds a few counts of this clone. The genes are TRBV5-1 and TRBJ2-2, with D uncertain. Trimming stripped 0 bases from V and 3 bases from J, with 6 bases between. The CDR3 is made up of 14 amino acids. Germline V lookup: CDR1 SGHRS, CDR2 YFSETQ. CDR3 in amino acids: CASSLAPDTGELFF. The CDR3 nucleotides read TGCGCCAGCAGCTTGGCCCCTGACACCGGGGAGCTGTTTTTT.

This clone was counted at least ten times. This sequence joins TRBV7-8 and TRBJ2-3; no clear D gene. Germline-derived CDR1 and CDR2 are SGHVS and FQNEAQ. The V end lost 1 base, the J end lost 6 bases, and 5 bases lay between the germline ends. The CDR3 runs to 12 residues. The CDR3 nucleotides read TGTGCCAGCAGCTTAGGGCTGGATACGCAGTATTTT. This encodes CASSLGLDTQYF.

In this sample, this clone turned up a few times. The chain uses TRBV6-6 and TRBJ1-1; perhaps TRBD1 as D (6 bases). The CDR3 extends over 13 amino acids. The germline V gene has CDR1 MNHNY and CDR2 SVGAGI (reference sequence). The V gene lost 4 bases and the J gene lost 5 bases, with 11 bases spanning the gap. CDR3 DNA sequence: TGTGCCAGCAGTTCAAGGACAGATACTGAAGCTTTCTTT. Protein product: CASSSRTDTEAFF.

The chain joins TRBV13 to TRBJ2-7; D gene uncertain. Germline-derived CDR1 and CDR2 are PRHDT and FYEKMQ (reference sequence). The V end was cut by 5 bases, the J end by 5 bases, with 19 bases between. The CDR3 is 15 residues long. The chain's CDR3 is CASSIRSGQVHEQYF. The CDR3 region has the DNA TGTGCCAGCAGCATAAGGTCCGGGCAGGTCCACGAGCAGTACTTC. Supplemented by reference TRBV13 and TRBJ2-7, the full variable domain reads AAGVIQSPRHLIKEKRETATLKCYPIPRHDTVYWYQQGPGQDPQFLISFYEKMQSDKGSIPDRFSAQQFSDYHSELNMSSLELGDSALYFCASSIRSGQVHEQYFGPGTRLTVT.

The chain is built from TRBV2 and TRBJ2-5, with TRBD1 as a possible D gene (5 bases). CDR3 length: 15 amino acids. Per germline, CDR1 SNHLY and CDR2 FYNNEI. Trimming took off 6 bases at V and 1 base at J, with 15 bases between the two ends. The CDR3 DNA sequence: TGTGCCAGCAGCCGACCCATGACAGCCCAAGAGACCCAGTACTTC. Encoded protein: CASSRPMTAQETQYF.

The chain recombines TRBV6-1 with TRBJ1-1; maybe TRBD1 (6 bases). The CDR3 has 13 amino acids. Per the germline V gene, CDR1 is MNHNS and CDR2 is SASEGT. Between the trimmed V and J ends, which lost 2 bases and 11 bases, there was a span of 15 bases. CDR3 bases: TGTGCCAGCAGTGAATTGTACACGGGGGGCGCTTTCTTT. Its protein is CASSELYTGGAFF.

This clone was detected only once. This chain uses TRBV6-1 with TRBJ1-2; D unclear. V was pared by 3 bases and J by 8 bases, with 16 bases between. Germline V lookup: CDR1 MNHNS, CDR2 SASEGT. The CDR3 has 14 residues. The CDR3 DNA is TGTGCCAGCAGTGAGGCACCCCATACGGGCGGCTACACCTTC. Its protein is CASSEAPHTGGYTF.

J is TRBJ1-2 and V is TRBV29-1; D uncertain. Trimming removed 6 bases at V and 4 bases at J, with 12 bases between. From germline, CDR1 is SQVTM and CDR2 ANQGSEA. CDR3 size: 12 residues. In DNA, the CDR3 is TGCAGCGTCTGGACGGCGCGCTATGGCTACACCTTC. It is translated as CSVWTARYGYTF.

The rearrangement joins TRBV5-1 to TRBJ2-3; maybe TRBD1 (6 bases). CDR3 length: 15 amino acids. V lost 3 bases to trimming and J lost 0 bases, with 11 bases between them. Per the germline V gene, CDR1 is SGHRS and CDR2 is YFSETQ. This CDR3 is CASSSGTTSTDTQYF. The CDR3 bases are TGCGCCAGCAGCTCGGGGACAACTAGCACAGATACGCAGTATTTT.

Ten or more counts support this clone. The V call is TRBV11-2, the J call TRBJ2-1; 7 bases align to TRBD1. The germline V gene encodes CDR1 SGHAT and CDR2 FQNNGV. CDR3 length equals 15 residues. V dropped 6 bases and J dropped 5; count of bases not matched to a gene: 10. In nucleotides, the CDR3 is TGTGCCAGCAGTATACAGGGGCAGAACAACAATGAGCAGTTCTTC. Its translation: CASSIQGQNNNEQFF.

The gene calls are TRBV29-1 and TRBJ1-3; D is perhaps TRBD1 (6 bases). Trimming removed 1 base from V and 2 bases from J, with 9 bases in between. The CDR3 covers 14 residues. Germline CDR1 is SQVTM and CDR2 is ANQGSEA. CDR3 coding DNA: TGCAGCGTTGAAGGGCAGGGGACTGGAAACACCATATATTTT. It specifies CSVEGQGTGNTIYF.

This clone was observed a handful of times. The chain couples TRBV9 to TRBJ1-1; 7 positions match TRBD1. This CDR3 has 13 amino acids. Unmatched junction bases numbered 3, after V lost 4 bases and J lost 3 bases. Per the germline V gene, CDR1 is SGDLS and CDR2 is YYNGEE. The CDR3 nucleotides read TGTGCCAGCAGCAAAACAGGGGACACTGAAGCTTTCTTT. The encoded protein is CASSKTGDTEAFF.

The rearrangement joins TRBV7-3 to TRBJ2-5; D remains unclear. The CDR3 runs to 14 residues. Per the germline V gene, CDR1 is SGHTA and CDR2 is FQGTGA. V lost 4 bases to trimming and J lost 7 bases, with 16 bases between them. The CDR3 sequence: CASSSAPGSRTQYF. CDR3 DNA: TGTGCCAGCAGCTCCGCCCCCGGCAGCCGGACCCAGTACTTC.

The chain employs TRBV18 and TRBJ1-2; no firm D call. V was clipped by 1 base and J by 7 bases, with 16 bases between them. CDR1 KGHSH and CDR2 LQKENI come from the germline V gene. There are 15 residues in the CDR3. The CDR3 region is CASSPRLGGTTGYTF. The DNA for the CDR3 is TGTGCCAGCTCACCACGTCTTGGAGGCACGACTGGCTACACCTTC.

V is TRBV25-1 and J is TRBJ1-2; TRBD1 agrees at 9 bases. The CDR3 is made up of 14 amino acids. The trim removed 3 bases at V and 5 bases at J, leaving 4 bases unmatched. Germline CDR1 reads MGHDK; CDR2 reads SYGVNS. CDR3 residues: CASSEDDRGYGYTF. DNA for the CDR3: TGTGCCAGCAGTGAGGACGACAGGGGGTATGGCTACACCTTC.

This chain uses TRBV20-1 with TRBJ2-3; D remains unclear. The V and J ends lost 3 bases and 4 bases respectively, with 5 bases between them. Germline V gene sequence: CDR1 DFQATT, CDR2 SNEGSKA (reference sequence). The CDR3 has 11 amino acids. As DNA, the CDR3 is TGCAGTGCTAGGCGTTCAGATACGCAGTATTTT. Protein: CSARRSDTQYF.

The genes are TRBV30 and TRBJ1-3, with no clear D. CDR1 and CDR2 (germline): GTSNPN, SVGIG (reference sequence). V gave up 2 bases and J gave up 2 bases, with 7 bases separating them. The CDR3 is made up of 13 amino acids. The CDR3 DNA follows: TGTGCCTGGAGTTACGGCCCTGGAAACACCATATATTTT. Translated: CAWSYGPGNTIYF.

The chain has TRBV6-1 and TRBJ2-3, with D perhaps TRBD1 or TRBD2 (5 bases each). V gave up 0 bases and J gave up 1 base, with 8 bases separating them. This CDR3 spans 15 amino acids. Germline loops: CDR1 MNHNS, CDR2 SASEGT. This CDR3 is CASSEAGTRTDTQYF. The CDR3 bases are TGTGCCAGCAGTGAAGCGGGGACGCGCACAGATACGCAGTATTTT.

This clone appeared a single time. The chain carries TRBV7-8 and TRBJ1-1; possibly TRBD1 for D (6 bases). V lost 1 base, J lost 2 bases, and 20 bases lay in between. Germline V gene data show CDR1 as SGHVS and CDR2 as FQNEAQ. The CDR3 has 18 residues. The DNA for the CDR3 is TGTGCCAGCAGCTTAGTTGTGGGGAACAGGGTAGGCAACACTGAAGCTTTCTTT. Translated, it gives CASSLVVGNRVGNTEAFF.

This clone came up a few times. The V gene is TRBV6-5, the J gene TRBJ1-2; D may be TRBD1 (5 bases). The V and J ends lost 6 bases and 5 bases respectively, with 13 bases between them. The CDR3 sequence is 13 residues long. CDR1 and CDR2 from the germline V gene are MNHEY and SVGAGI. CDR3 region: CASRVGAGYGYTF. For the CDR3, the DNA is TGTGCCAGCAGGGTAGGGGCCGGGTATGGCTACACCTTC.

V usage is TRBV11-1 and J usage is TRBJ2-5, with D possibly being TRBD1 or TRBD2 (6 bases each). The CDR3 is 14 amino acids. The V end was cut by 4 bases, the J end by 4 bases, with 13 bases between. Germline lookup yields CDR1 SGHAT and CDR2 FQDESV (reference sequence). The CDR3 is CASSSERGRETQYF. CDR3 DNA sequence: TGTGCCAGCAGCTCGGAACGGGGGCGAGAGACCCAGTACTTC.

This chain joins TRBV9 and TRBJ1-3, with 8 positions matching TRBD1. The germline V gene has CDR1 SGDLS and CDR2 YYNGEE. This CDR3 is 14 amino acids long. V lost 2 bases and J lost 3; bases outside the gene matches: 1. The CDR3: CASSVDRVGNTIYF. In nucleotides, the CDR3 is TGTGCCAGCAGCGTGGACAGGGTTGGAAACACCATATATTTT.

This clone was counted a few times. The chain employs TRBV6-5 and TRBJ1-1; 10 bases map to TRBD1. There are 15 residues in the CDR3. With V trimmed by 3 bases and J by 5 bases, 6 bases remained unmatched. CDR1 is MNHEY and CDR2 is SVGAGI in the germline V gene. The CDR3 loop reads CASSYWDRGGTEAFF. CDR3 DNA sequence: TGTGCCAGCAGTTATTGGGACAGGGGAGGTACTGAAGCTTTCTTT.

This chain connects TRBV25-1 to TRBJ1-5; no clear D. Deletions cut 5 bases from V and 3 bases from J, with 8 bases between. Germline loops: CDR1 MGHDK, CDR2 SYGVNS. This CDR3 is 13 amino acids long. As DNA, the CDR3 is TGTGCCAGCAGTTTTAGGGTCAATCAGCCCCAGCATTTT. Its translation is CASSFRVNQPQHF. Full variable domain (missing parts from reference TRBV25-1 and TRBJ1-5): EADIYQTPRYLVIGTGKKITLECSQTMGHDKMYWYQQDPGMELHLIHYSYGVNSTEKGDLSSESTVSRIRTEHFPLTLESARPSHTSQYLCASSFRVNQPQHFGDGTRLSIL.

This clone was counted between two and nine times. The rearrangement uses TRBV7-9 and TRBJ2-1; no firm D call. Germline V lookup: CDR1 SEHNR, CDR2 FQNEAQ (reference sequence). The CDR3 is 11 amino acids. Trimming removed 7 bases at V and 4 bases at J, with 5 bases between. CDR3 in amino acids: CASTIYNEQFF. The CDR3 DNA reads TGTGCCAGCACAATTTACAATGAGCAGTTCTTC. The whole variable domain, remainder taken from reference TRBV7-9 and TRBJ2-1, is DTGVSQNPRHKITKRGQNVTFRCDPISEHNRLYWYRQTLGQGPEFLTYFQNEAQLEKSRLLSDRFSAERPKGSFSTLEIQRTEQGDSAMYLCASTIYNEQFFGPGTRLTVL.

The chain recombines TRBV4-1 with TRBJ2-2; D may be TRBD1 (6 bases). V was trimmed by 4 bases and J by 7 bases, leaving 22 bases between them. This CDR3 has 17 amino acids. CDR1 is MGHRA, CDR2 YSYEKL, per germline. The CDR3 region has the DNA TGCGCCAGCAGCCCCAGACAGGAGAGTAGCTTCGTCGGGGAGCTGTTTTTT. It translates to CASSPRQESSFVGELFF.